This T cell receptor (beta chain) is drawn from a study of cytomegalovirus exposure and HLA in healthy donors. Study summary: Membership in the Caucasian-associated ancestry cluster was found for around 85% of roughly 360 genotyped donors.

The CDR3 consists of 13 residues. Between the trimmed V and J ends, which lost 0 bases and 8 bases, there was a span of 10 bases. Germline lookup yields CDR1 SNHLY and CDR2 FYNNEI. Study-wide findings and caveats: There were fewer than 200 TCR beta chains listed as cytomegalovirus-associated.

Note on this clone: Its antigen is not known.

PCR primers comprised 60 Vbeta and 13 Jbeta primers. Generated by immunoSEQ multiplex PCR, the TCRdb table keeps only in-frame clones and is missing some. The sample carries 130,000 or so clones, 65% to 80% recorded once. Sequenced: PBMCs. The TCR was taken from a woman aged 18-29 years in good health and CMV-seronegative. The V gene is TRBV2, the J gene TRBJ1-2, with D hard to call. The DNA for the CDR3 is TGTGCCAGCAGTGAAGCGCTGTCTAGGGGCTACACCTTC. Encoded protein: CASSEALSRGYTF.